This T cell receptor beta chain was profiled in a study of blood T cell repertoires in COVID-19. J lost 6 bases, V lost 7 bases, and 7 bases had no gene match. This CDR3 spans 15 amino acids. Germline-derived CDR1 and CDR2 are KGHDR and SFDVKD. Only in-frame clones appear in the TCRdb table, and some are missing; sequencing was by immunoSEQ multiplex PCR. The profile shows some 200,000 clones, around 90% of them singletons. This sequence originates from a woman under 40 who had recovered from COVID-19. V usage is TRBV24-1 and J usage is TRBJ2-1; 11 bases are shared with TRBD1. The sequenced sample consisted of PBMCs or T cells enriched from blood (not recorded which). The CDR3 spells CATSLGQGVGNEQFF. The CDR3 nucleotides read TGTGCCACCAGCCTGGGACAGGGGGTTGGCAATGAGCAGTTCTTC.